The T cell receptor (beta chain) described here comes from a study of shared clonotypes between healthy human individuals. On the study more broadly: Per-donor plates numbered three CD4 naive, three CD4 memory, two CD8 naive and one CD8 memory.

An even split of each subset's genomic DNA across several immunoSEQ plates was performed. Libraries were prepared by immunoSEQ multiplex PCR; TCRdb keeps only in-frame clonotypes and omits some of them. The sample consists of 650,000 to 700,000 clones, roughly 91% of them appearing once. The CDR3 is made up of 11 amino acids. The origin of this receptor is a man aged 18-30 years in good health. Some clones in this sample may be carry-over from other donors' samples. The sample taken for sequencing was memory CD8+ T cells from PBMCs. Subset in this sample: CD45RO+ cells pooled with CCR7-negative TemRA cells. J is TRBJ2-1 and V is TRBV21-1; the table's D call of TRBD1 was not tested on the DNA. TRBV21-1 is annotated as a pseudogene. The CDR3 region has the DNA TGTGCCGCCCAGGATCACAATGAGCAGTTCTTC. This translates into CAAQDHNEQFF.